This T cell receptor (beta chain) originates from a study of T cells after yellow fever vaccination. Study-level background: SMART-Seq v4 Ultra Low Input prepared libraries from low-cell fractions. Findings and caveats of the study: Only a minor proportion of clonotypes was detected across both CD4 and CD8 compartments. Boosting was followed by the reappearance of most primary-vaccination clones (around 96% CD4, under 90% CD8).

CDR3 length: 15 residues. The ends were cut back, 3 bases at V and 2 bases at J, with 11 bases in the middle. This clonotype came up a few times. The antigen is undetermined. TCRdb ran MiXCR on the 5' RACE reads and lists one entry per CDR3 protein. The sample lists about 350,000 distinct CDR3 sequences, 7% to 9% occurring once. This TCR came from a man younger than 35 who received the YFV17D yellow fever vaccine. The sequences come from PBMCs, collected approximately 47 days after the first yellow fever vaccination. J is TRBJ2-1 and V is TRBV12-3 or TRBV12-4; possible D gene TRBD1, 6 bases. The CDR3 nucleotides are TGTGCCAGCAGTTTTAGGTCAGGGGCCTACAATGAGCAGTTCTTC. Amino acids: CASSFRSGAYNEQFF.